The rows below give T cell receptor beta chains drawn from one sample of a study of T cell responses to AZD1222 COVID-19 vaccine. Assay used: immunoSEQ multiplex PCR; TCRdb lists only in-frame clones, some missing. Altogether 100,000 to 150,000 clones are present, around 85% being singletons, with the ten largest covering about 4.3%. Sample: peripheral blood, taken 28 days after the second AZD1222 dose. Every receptor here comes from an adult who received the AZD1222 COVID-19 vaccine. CDR3s include the opening cysteine and the closing phenylalanine or tryptophan. Fields, in order: J gene, clone size, V gene, D gene, CDR3 DNA, CDR3 protein. The D gene is left open where the match is weak. For some rows the clone size is stated as once, few or many, or as a class when expanded; others skip it.

J gene: TRBJ1-1
clone size: -
V gene: TRBV7-9
D gene: -
CDR3 DNA: TGTGCCAGCGATCTAGGACAGAACCTGTGGAGGGAAGCTTTCTTT
CDR3 protein: CASDLGQNLWREAFF

J gene: TRBJ1-3
clone size: -
V gene: TRBV5-1
D gene: -
CDR3 DNA: TGCGCCAGCAGCCCGGACTCTGCTACCGGAAACACCATATATTTT
CDR3 protein: CASSPDSATGNTIYF

J gene: TRBJ1-5
clone size: once
V gene: TRBV6-1
D gene: -
CDR3 DNA: TGTGCCAGCAGTGAAGGGGTGGGGGGCAATCAGCCCCAGCATTTT
CDR3 protein: CASSEGVGGNQPQHF

J gene: TRBJ1-3
clone size: once
V gene: TRBV7-2
D gene: -
CDR3 DNA: TGTGCCAGCAGCTACCAACCGGGTGGAAACACCATATATTTT
CDR3 protein: CASSYQPGGNTIYF

J gene: TRBJ2-5
clone size: -
V gene: TRBV11-2
D gene: -
CDR3 DNA: TGTGCCAGCAGTAACGGGGAGACCCAGTACTTC
CDR3 protein: CASSNGETQYF

J gene: TRBJ2-1
clone size: -
V gene: TRBV6-1
D gene: -
CDR3 DNA: TGTGCCAGCAGTGCCCGGGCGGGGCAAAGACGTCAGGATGAGCAGTTCTTC
CDR3 protein: CASSARAGQRRQDEQFF

J gene: TRBJ1-1
clone size: -
V gene: TRBV30
D gene: -
CDR3 DNA: TGTGCCTGGAAATATGAGGGCAGGGTAGAAGCTTTCTTT
CDR3 protein: CAWKYEGRVEAFF

J gene: TRBJ2-1
clone size: once
V gene: TRBV9
D gene: -
CDR3 DNA: TGTGCCAGCAGCGTAGAGGCCCTCAATGAGCAGTTCTTC
CDR3 protein: CASSVEALNEQFF

J gene: TRBJ1-2
clone size: -
V gene: TRBV21-1
D gene: -
CDR3 DNA: TGTGCCAGCAGCGGAGGACATAGGGCTGGCTACACCTTC
CDR3 protein: CASSGGHRAGYTF

J gene: TRBJ2-7
clone size: -
V gene: TRBV11-2
D gene: -
CDR3 DNA: TGTGCCAGCAGCTTTCAGGGTAGGTCCTACGAGCAGTACTTC
CDR3 protein: CASSFQGRSYEQYF

J gene: TRBJ2-7
clone size: -
V gene: TRBV11-2
D gene: TRBD1
CDR3 DNA: TGTGCCAGCAGGGGTTGGGACAGGGACCCCATCGGAGGGGGCTACGAGCAGTACTTC
CDR3 protein: CASRGWDRDPIGGGYEQYF

J gene: TRBJ1-1
clone size: -
V gene: TRBV29-1
D gene: -
CDR3 DNA: TGCAGCGTTGATGGGACACGGACTCACATGAACACTGAAGCTTTCTTT
CDR3 protein: CSVDGTRTHMNTEAFF

J gene: TRBJ1-5
clone size: -
V gene: TRBV27
D gene: -
CDR3 DNA: TGTGCCAGCAGTTTGAGCGGGGGGAATCAGCCCCAGCATTTT
CDR3 protein: CASSLSGGNQPQHF

J gene: TRBJ1-3
clone size: -
V gene: TRBV27
D gene: -
CDR3 DNA: TGTGCCAGCAGTTTATCCCTACAGGGAGAAGCTGGAAACACCATATATTTT
CDR3 protein: CASSLSLQGEAGNTIYF

J gene: TRBJ1-2
clone size: -
V gene: TRBV7-9
D gene: -
CDR3 DNA: TGTGCCAGCAGCTTCGGGGAATCGAAGGGCTACACCTTC
CDR3 protein: CASSFGESKGYTF